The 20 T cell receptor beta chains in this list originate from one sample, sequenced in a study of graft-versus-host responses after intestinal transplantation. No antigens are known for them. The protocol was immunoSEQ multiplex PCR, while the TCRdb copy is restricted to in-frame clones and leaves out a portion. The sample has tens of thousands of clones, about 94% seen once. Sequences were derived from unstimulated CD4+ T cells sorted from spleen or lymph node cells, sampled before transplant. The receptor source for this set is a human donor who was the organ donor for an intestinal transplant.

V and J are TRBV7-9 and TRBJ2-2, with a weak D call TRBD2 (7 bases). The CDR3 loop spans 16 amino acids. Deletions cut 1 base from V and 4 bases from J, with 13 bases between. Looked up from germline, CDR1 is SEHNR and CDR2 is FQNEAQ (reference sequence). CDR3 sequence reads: CASSLEGGPSTGELFF. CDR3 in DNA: TGTGCCAGCAGCTTAGAGGGGGGGCCGAGCACCGGGGAGCTGTTTTTT.

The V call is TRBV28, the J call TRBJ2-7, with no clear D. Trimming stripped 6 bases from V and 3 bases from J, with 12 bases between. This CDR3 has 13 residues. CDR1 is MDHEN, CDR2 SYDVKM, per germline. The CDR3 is CASSDGPIYEQYF. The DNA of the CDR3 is TGTGCCAGCAGCGATGGGCCGATCTACGAGCAGTACTTC.

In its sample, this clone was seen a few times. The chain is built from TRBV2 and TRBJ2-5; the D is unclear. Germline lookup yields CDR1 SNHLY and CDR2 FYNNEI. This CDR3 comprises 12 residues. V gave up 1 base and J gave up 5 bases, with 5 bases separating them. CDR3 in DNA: TGTGCCAGCAGTGAAGTTGGGGAGACCCAGTACTTC. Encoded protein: CASSEVGETQYF.

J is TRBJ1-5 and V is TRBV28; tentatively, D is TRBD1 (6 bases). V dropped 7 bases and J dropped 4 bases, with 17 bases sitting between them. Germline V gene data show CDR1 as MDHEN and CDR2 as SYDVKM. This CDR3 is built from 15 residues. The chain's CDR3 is CASTLGGLANQPQHF. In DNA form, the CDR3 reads TGTGCCAGCACTCTGGGGGGCCTAGCTAATCAGCCCCAGCATTTT.

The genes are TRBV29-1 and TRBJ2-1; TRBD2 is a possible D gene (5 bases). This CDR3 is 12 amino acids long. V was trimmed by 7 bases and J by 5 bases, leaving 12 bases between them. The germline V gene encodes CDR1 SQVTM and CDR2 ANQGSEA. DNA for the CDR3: TGCAGCGACAGCGGACTTAACAATGAGCAGTTCTTC. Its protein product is CSDSGLNNEQFF.

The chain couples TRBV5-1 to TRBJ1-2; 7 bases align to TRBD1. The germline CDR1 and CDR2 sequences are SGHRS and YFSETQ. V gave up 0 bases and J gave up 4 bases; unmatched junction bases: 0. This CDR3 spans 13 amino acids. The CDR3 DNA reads TGCGCCAGCAGCTTGGGGGACAGCTATGGCTACACCTTC. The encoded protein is CASSLGDSYGYTF.

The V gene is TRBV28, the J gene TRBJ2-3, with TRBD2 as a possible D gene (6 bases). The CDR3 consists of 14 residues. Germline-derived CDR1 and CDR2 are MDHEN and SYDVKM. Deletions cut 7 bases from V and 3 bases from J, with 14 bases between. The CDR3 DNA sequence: TGTGCCAGCAACCCGGCGGGGAGTACAGATACGCAGTATTTT. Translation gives CASNPAGSTDTQYF.

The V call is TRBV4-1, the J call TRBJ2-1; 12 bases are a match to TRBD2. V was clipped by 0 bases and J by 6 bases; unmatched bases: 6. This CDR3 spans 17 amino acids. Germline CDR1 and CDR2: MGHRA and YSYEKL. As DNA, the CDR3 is TGCGCCAGCAGCCAAGAAGGACTAGCGGGGCCCAGCAATGAGCAGTTCTTC. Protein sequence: CASSQEGLAGPSNEQFF.

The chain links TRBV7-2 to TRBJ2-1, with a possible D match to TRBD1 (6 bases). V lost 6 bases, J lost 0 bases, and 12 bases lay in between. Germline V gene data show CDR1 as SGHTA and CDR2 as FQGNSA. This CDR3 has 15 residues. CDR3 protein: CASRFGQRSYNEQFF. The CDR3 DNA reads TGTGCCAGCAGATTCGGACAGCGCTCCTACAATGAGCAGTTCTTC.

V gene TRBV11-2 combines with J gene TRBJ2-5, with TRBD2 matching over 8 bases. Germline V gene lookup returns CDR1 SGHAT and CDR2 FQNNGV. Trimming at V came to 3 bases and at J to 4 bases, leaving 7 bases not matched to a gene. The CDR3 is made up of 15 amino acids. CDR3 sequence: CASSFGQRGPETQYF. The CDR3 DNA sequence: TGTGCCAGCAGCTTCGGCCAGCGGGGGCCAGAGACCCAGTACTTC.

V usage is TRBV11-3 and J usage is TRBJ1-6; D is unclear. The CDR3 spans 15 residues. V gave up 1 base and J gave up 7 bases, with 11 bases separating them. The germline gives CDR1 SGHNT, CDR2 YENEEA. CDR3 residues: CASSLGEGGNSPLHF. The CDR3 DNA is TGTGCCAGCAGCTTAGGTGAGGGTGGGAATTCACCCCTCCACTTT.

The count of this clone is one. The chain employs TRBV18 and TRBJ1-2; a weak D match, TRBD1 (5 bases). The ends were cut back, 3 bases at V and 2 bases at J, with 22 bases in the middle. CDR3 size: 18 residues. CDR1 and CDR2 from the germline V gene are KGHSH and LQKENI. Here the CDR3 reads CASSPYPVPGLGNYGYTF. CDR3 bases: TGTGCCAGCTCACCCTACCCGGTGCCAGGGCTGGGAAACTATGGCTACACCTTC.

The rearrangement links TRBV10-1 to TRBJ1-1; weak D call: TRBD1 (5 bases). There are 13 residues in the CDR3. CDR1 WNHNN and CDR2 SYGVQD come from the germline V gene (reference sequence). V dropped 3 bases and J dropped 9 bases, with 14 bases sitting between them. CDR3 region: CASSDGGISKAFF. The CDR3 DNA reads TGCGCCAGCAGTGATGGGGGAATTTCCAAAGCTTTCTTT.

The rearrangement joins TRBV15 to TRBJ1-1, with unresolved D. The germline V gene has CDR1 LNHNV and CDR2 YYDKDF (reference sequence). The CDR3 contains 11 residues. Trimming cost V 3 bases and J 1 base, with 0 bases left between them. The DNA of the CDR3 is TGTGCCACCAGCAGGAACACTGAAGCTTTCTTT. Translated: CATSRNTEAFF.

CDR3 in amino acids: CASSFDGRWSNSPLHF. The DNA of the CDR3 is TGTGCCAGCAGTTTCGATGGCAGGTGGAGTAATTCACCCCTCCACTTT. V gene TRBV27 combines with J gene TRBJ1-6; D uncertain. Looked up from germline, CDR1 is MNHEY and CDR2 is SMNVEV (reference sequence). V lost 3 bases and J lost 6, with 15 bases in between. The CDR3 extends over 16 amino acids.

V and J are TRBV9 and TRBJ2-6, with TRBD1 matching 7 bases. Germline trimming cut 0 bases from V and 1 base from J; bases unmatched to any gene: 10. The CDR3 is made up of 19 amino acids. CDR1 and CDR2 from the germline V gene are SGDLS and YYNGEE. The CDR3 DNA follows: TGTGCCAGCAGCGTAGTTCGACAGGGCTCTCGGTCTGGGGCCAACGTCCTGACTTTC. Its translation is CASSVVRQGSRSGANVLTF.

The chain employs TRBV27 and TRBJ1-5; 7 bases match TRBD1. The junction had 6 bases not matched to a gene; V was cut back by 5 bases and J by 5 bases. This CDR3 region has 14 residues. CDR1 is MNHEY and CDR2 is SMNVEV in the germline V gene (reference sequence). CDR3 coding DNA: TGTGCCAGCAGTCGCGGGCAGGGGGATCAGCCCCAGCATTTT. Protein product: CASSRGQGDQPQHF.

CDR3 amino acids: CASSFRGRRAFF. CDR3 DNA: TGTGCCAGCTCATTCAGGGGGAGAAGAGCTTTCTTT. J is TRBJ1-1 and V is TRBV18, with TRBD1 matching 7 bases. Looked up from germline, CDR1 is KGHSH and CDR2 is LQKENI. The CDR3 extends over 12 amino acids. The V segment lost 5 bases and the J segment 10 bases; nucleotides outside the gene matches: 7.

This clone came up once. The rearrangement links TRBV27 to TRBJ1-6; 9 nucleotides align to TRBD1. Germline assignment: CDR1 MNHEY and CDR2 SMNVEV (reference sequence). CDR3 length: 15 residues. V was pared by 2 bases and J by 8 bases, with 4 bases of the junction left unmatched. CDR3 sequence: CASSLRTGVDSPLHF. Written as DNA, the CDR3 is TGTGCCAGCAGTTTAAGGACAGGGGTGGATTCACCCCTCCACTTT.

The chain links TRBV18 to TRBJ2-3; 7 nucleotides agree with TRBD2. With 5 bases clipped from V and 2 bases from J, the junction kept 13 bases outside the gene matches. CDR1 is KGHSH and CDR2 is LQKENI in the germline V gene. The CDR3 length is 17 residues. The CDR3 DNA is TGTGCCAGCTCATTTATTTCCGGGACTAAGAACACAGATACGCAGTATTTT. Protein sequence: CASSFISGTKNTDTQYF.